These 29 T cell receptor beta chains were sequenced from one sample in a study of T cell responses to AZD1222 COVID-19 vaccine. Method: immunoSEQ multiplex PCR; TCRdb's copy keeps in-frame clones and lacks some. This sample has about 130,000 clones, with 88% found just once. The specimen was peripheral blood, collected 28 days after the second AZD1222 dose. The receptors stem from an adult who received the AZD1222 COVID-19 vaccine.

This chain uses TRBV29-1 with TRBJ2-1; 7 positions match TRBD1. CDR1 and CDR2 (germline): SQVTM, ANQGSEA. Trimming took 3 bases from V and 3 from J; bases not matched to a gene: 14. CDR3 length: 17 residues. CDR3 sequence reads: CSVDALLGDSHYNEQFF. The CDR3 DNA reads TGCAGCGTTGATGCTTTATTGGGGGACAGTCACTACAATGAGCAGTTCTTC.

The rearrangement links TRBV19 to TRBJ2-7; the D gene is possibly TRBD2 (6 bases). V was trimmed by 3 bases and J by 6 bases, leaving 18 bases between them. This CDR3 is 15 amino acids long. The germline V gene encodes CDR1 LNHDA and CDR2 SQIVND (reference sequence). The CDR3 sequence: CASSIISGVAIEQYF. The CDR3 DNA reads TGTGCCAGTAGTATCATATCGGGGGTAGCGATCGAGCAGTACTTC.

V is TRBV2 and J is TRBJ1-5, with D possibly TRBD1 on 5 matching bases. Trimming stripped 6 bases from V and 0 bases from J, with 9 bases between. The CDR3 extends over 14 amino acids. The germline V gene encodes CDR1 SNHLY and CDR2 FYNNEI. CDR3 amino acids: CASRPGGSNQPQHF. CDR3 bases: TGTGCCAGCAGACCGGGGGGTAGCAATCAGCCCCAGCATTTT.

The chain has TRBV6-4 and TRBJ1-2; a possible D gene is TRBD1 (5 bases). CDR3 length: 14 residues. The V end was cut by 6 bases, the J end by 4 bases, with 15 bases between. Per germline, CDR1 MRHNA and CDR2 SNTAGT. DNA for the CDR3: TGTGCCAGCAGGCGCGACCACAGGTCCTATGGCTACACCTTC. This encodes CASRRDHRSYGYTF.

Only a few counts were recorded for this clone. The rearrangement uses TRBV7-9 and TRBJ1-4; D uncertain. Germline CDR1 reads SEHNR; CDR2 reads FQNEAQ (reference sequence). V lost 2 bases to trimming and J lost 3 bases, with 10 bases between them. This CDR3 has 15 residues. CDR3 DNA sequence: TGTGCCAGCAGCTTACAGCGGGTATCTAATGAAAAACTGTTTTTT. Amino acids: CASSLQRVSNEKLFF. Full variable domain (outside the CDR3, taken from reference TRBV7-9 and TRBJ1-4): DTGVSQNPRHKITKRGQNVTFRCDPISEHNRLYWYRQTLGQGPEFLTYFQNEAQLEKSRLLSDRFSAERPKGSFSTLEIQRTEQGDSAMYLCASSLQRVSNEKLFFGSGTQLSVL.

This chain links TRBV11-2 with TRBJ1-4; D is ambiguous. V was clipped by 1 base and J by 6 bases, with 9 bases between them. CDR3 length: 14 amino acids. Germline loops: CDR1 SGHAT, CDR2 FQNNGV. The CDR3: CASSLVYGYEKLFF. For the CDR3, the DNA is TGTGCCAGCAGCTTAGTTTACGGATATGAAAAACTGTTTTTT.

This chain uses TRBV20-1 with TRBJ1-5; D ambiguous. The length of the CDR3 is 11 residues. Deletions cut 0 bases from V and 7 bases from J, with 4 bases between. In germline, CDR1 is DFQATT, CDR2 SNEGSKA (reference sequence). CDR3 DNA: TGCAGTGCTAGAGATACGCAGCCCCAGCATTTT. Translation: CSARDTQPQHF.

CDR3 in DNA: TGTGCCAGCAGCGACCGTGTCGAGCAGTACTTC. Translating it yields CASSDRVEQYF. The chain is built from TRBV5-6 and TRBJ2-7; D unclear. From germline, CDR1 is SGHDT and CDR2 YYEEEE. V was trimmed by 4 bases and J by 6 bases, leaving 8 bases between them. The CDR3 has 11 residues. The full variable domain, completed using reference TRBV5-6 and TRBJ2-7, is DAGVTQSPTHLIKTRGQQVTLRCSPKSGHDTVSWYQQALGQGPQFIFQYYEEEERQRGNFPDRFSGHQFPNYSSELNVNALLLGDSALYLCASSDRVEQYFGPGTRLTVT.

This rearrangement joins TRBV5-1 to TRBJ2-1; 9 nucleotides match TRBD1. The CDR3 length is 15 residues. Germline-derived CDR1 and CDR2 are SGHRS and YFSETQ. V trimming: 2 bases; J trimming: 7 bases; junction bases outside the gene matches: 7. The DNA for the CDR3 is TGCGCCAGCAGCTTAGGTTTCGGGACAGGGAATGAGCAGTTCTTC. Protein: CASSLGFGTGNEQFF.

The rearrangement uses TRBV2 and TRBJ2-1; no firm D call. There are 11 residues in the CDR3. The V end was cut by 3 bases, the J end by 4 bases, with 1 base between. In germline, CDR1 is SNHLY, CDR2 FYNNEI. The CDR3: CASSEYNEQFF. In nucleotides, the CDR3 is TGTGCCAGCAGTGAGTACAATGAGCAGTTCTTC.

The chain links TRBV13 to TRBJ2-2; 11 positions match TRBD2. Trimming cost V 5 bases and J 2 bases; bases outside gene matches: 4. The germline V gene encodes CDR1 PRHDT and CDR2 FYEKMQ (reference sequence). This CDR3 spans 16 amino acids. CDR3 nucleotide sequence: TGTGCCAGCAGCCGCCGACTAGCGGGAAACACCGGGGAGCTGTTTTTT. Amino acids: CASSRRLAGNTGELFF.

V is TRBV7-2 and J is TRBJ1-2, with D hard to call. The CDR3 covers 15 residues. Trimming cost V 5 bases and J 6 bases, with 19 bases left between them. In germline, CDR1 is SGHTA, CDR2 FQGNSA. The CDR3 sequence: CASSPDLWGGDGYTF. CDR3 in DNA: TGTGCCAGCAGCCCGGACCTATGGGGAGGCGATGGCTACACCTTC. The full variable domain, completed using reference TRBV7-2 and TRBJ1-2, is GAGVSQSPSNKVTEKGKDVELRCDPISGHTALYWYRQSLGQGLEFLIYFQGNSAPDKSGLPSDRFSAERTGGSVSTLTIQRTQQEDSAVYLCASSPDLWGGDGYTFGSGTRLTVV.

This sequence joins TRBV11-3 and TRBJ1-6, with D uncertain. Germline V lookup: CDR1 SGHNT, CDR2 YENEEA. V lost 1 base and J lost 5, with 12 bases in between. This CDR3 spans 16 amino acids. The DNA of the CDR3 is TGTGCCAGCAGCTTAGGGCTGGGGAGGGATAATTCACCCCTCCACTTT. This gives the protein CASSLGLGRDNSPLHF.

This clone appeared a few times. Other DNA sequences in this sample translate to the same CDR3. The V call is TRBV12-3 or TRBV12-4, the J call TRBJ2-2; D gene unclear. The CDR3 has 12 amino acids. V lost 3 bases to trimming and J lost 4 bases, with 3 bases between them. As DNA, the CDR3 is TGTGCCAGCAGTTTGGGCACCGGGGAGCTGTTTTTT. It yields the protein CASSLGTGELFF.

V and J are TRBV27 and TRBJ1-3; 8 bases are a match to TRBD1. The CDR3 is 15 residues long. V was pared by 6 bases and J by 1 base, with 5 bases of the junction left unmatched. CDR1 and CDR2 (germline): MNHEY, SMNVEV (reference sequence). The CDR3 here is CASRPQGVSGNTIYF. DNA of the CDR3: TGTGCCAGCAGGCCACAGGGGGTTTCTGGAAACACCATATATTTT.

This chain uses TRBV10-3 with TRBJ2-3, with 14 bases identical to TRBD2. J lost 3 bases, V lost 6 bases, and 11 bases had no gene match. The CDR3 is 18 amino acids. CDR1 and CDR2 (germline): ENHRY, SYGVKD. CDR3 amino acids: CAISPNLGLAGGTDTQYF. For the CDR3, the DNA is TGTGCCATCAGCCCCAACCTAGGACTAGCGGGAGGTACAGATACGCAGTATTTT.

This chain uses TRBV4-3 with TRBJ2-7; 9 bases map to TRBD1. The germline gives CDR1 LGHNA, CDR2 YSLEER. CDR3 length: 15 residues. V shed 4 bases and J 3 bases; nucleotides not matched to a gene: 7. The CDR3 sequence: CASSRDKTGGYEQYF. Written as DNA, the CDR3 is TGCGCCAGCAGCCGAGATAAGACAGGGGGCTACGAGCAGTACTTC.

This clone appeared a few times. The chain has TRBV28 and TRBJ2-1; tentative D call: TRBD2 (5 bases). Germline lookup yields CDR1 MDHEN and CDR2 SYDVKM. The CDR3 covers 15 residues. Trimming shortened V by 5 bases and J by 2 bases, and 13 bases separated the two germline ends. The CDR3 loop is CASSPQRPPYNEQFF. The CDR3 DNA follows: TGTGCCAGCAGTCCCCAGCGGCCCCCCTACAATGAGCAGTTCTTC.

In nucleotides, the CDR3 is TGTGCCAGCTCACCCGCTAGCGGGGGGATAGAGACCCAGTACTTC. This translates into CASSPASGGIETQYF. V and J are TRBV18 and TRBJ2-5, with TRBD2 identical over 11 bases. The CDR3 extends over 15 amino acids. V shed 3 bases, J shed 4 bases, and the junction held 4 bases outside the gene matches. CDR1 and CDR2 from the germline V gene are KGHSH and LQKENI.

This clone was seen more than once but under ten times. The gene calls are TRBV28 and TRBJ2-2; D uncertain. This CDR3 has 14 amino acids. CDR1 MDHEN and CDR2 SYDVKM come from the germline V gene. V was trimmed by 0 bases and J by 1 base, leaving 3 bases between them. In DNA form, the CDR3 reads TGTGCCAGCAGTTTATGGAAGAACACCGGGGAGCTGTTTTTT. This encodes CASSLWKNTGELFF.

J is TRBJ2-7 and V is TRBV19, with 11 bases identical to TRBD2. The junction had 7 bases not matched to a gene; V was cut back by 1 base and J by 2 bases. The germline V gene has CDR1 LNHDA and CDR2 SQIVND (reference sequence). The CDR3 sequence is 17 residues long. CDR3 region: CASSIGSTSGAPYEQYF. CDR3 nucleotides: TGTGCCAGTAGTATAGGCTCGACTAGCGGGGCCCCCTACGAGCAGTACTTC.

The chain links TRBV19 to TRBJ1-3, with D perhaps TRBD1 (5 bases). The V end was cut by 10 bases, the J end by 0 bases, with 16 bases between. Germline loops: CDR1 LNHDA, CDR2 SQIVND (reference sequence). The CDR3 is 15 amino acids. CDR3 sequence (DNA): TGTGCCACCAACAGGAAAGTGGCCTCTGGAAACACCATATATTTT. Its translation is CATNRKVASGNTIYF.

The chain has TRBV12-3 or TRBV12-4 and TRBJ1-5; D not certain. The CDR3 spans 13 residues. The germline V and J ends were trimmed by 3 bases and 6 bases, with 9 bases remaining between them. CDR3 protein: CASSFTFVQPQHF. CDR3 in DNA: TGTGCCAGCAGTTTTACGTTCGTTCAGCCCCAGCATTTT.

The V and J genes are TRBV11-2 and TRBJ1-6; TRBD1 might be the D (5 bases). V lost 5 bases, J lost 7 bases, and 9 bases lay in between. CDR3 length equals 13 residues. Germline loops: CDR1 SGHAT, CDR2 FQNNGV. The CDR3 reads CASSPGLNSPLHF. As DNA, the CDR3 is TGTGCCAGCAGCCCGGGACTGAATTCACCCCTCCACTTT.

The CDR3 loop is CASSETDRRGELFF. In DNA, the CDR3 is TGTGCCAGCAGCGAAACGGACAGGCGCGGGGAGCTGTTTTTT. J is TRBJ2-2 and V is TRBV3-1 (or the pseudogene TRBV3-2), with 7 positions matching TRBD1. This CDR3 has 14 residues. Germline-derived CDR1 and CDR2 are LGHDT and YNNKEL (reference sequence). The ends lost 5 bases at V and 7 bases at J; junction bases unmatched: 7.

J is TRBJ1-2 and V is TRBV28, with D possibly matching TRBD1 (6 bases). CDR3 size: 13 residues. Between the trimmed V and J ends, which lost 7 bases and 7 bases, there was a span of 16 bases. Germline CDR1 and CDR2: MDHEN and SYDVKM. CDR3 loop: CASTPGERGGYTF. DNA for the CDR3: TGTGCCAGCACCCCAGGGGAAAGGGGTGGCTACACCTTC.

This chain joins TRBV5-1 and TRBJ2-1, with D unclear. V was pared by 5 bases and J by 5 bases, with 11 bases between. This CDR3 is built from 13 residues. Per germline, CDR1 SGHRS and CDR2 YFSETQ. The CDR3 nucleotides read TGCGCCAGCAGTAACCCAAGGGACAATGAGCAGTTCTTC. Amino acids: CASSNPRDNEQFF.

The chain links TRBV10-3 to TRBJ1-1; D not resolved. Trimming stripped 4 bases from V and 1 base from J, with 10 bases between. There are 14 residues in the CDR3. Germline-derived CDR1 and CDR2 are ENHRY and SYGVKD. The CDR3 spells CAISVRQENTEAFF. CDR3 coding DNA: TGTGCCATCAGTGTGAGGCAGGAGAACACTGAAGCTTTCTTT.

The rearrangement links TRBV28 to TRBJ2-1; D is unresolved. Trimming took off 5 bases at V and 6 bases at J, with 5 bases between the two ends. CDR3 length: 11 amino acids. Germline loops: CDR1 MDHEN, CDR2 SYDVKM. The CDR3 bases are TGTGCCAGCAGTGAGATCAATGAGCAGTTCTTC. As protein: CASSEINEQFF.